The clone carrying this T cell receptor (beta chain) is termed hyperexpanded (1% or more). Being off target in a library aimed at alpha chains, this beta chain has a size of little meaning. The sample is drawn from a study of spatial heterogeneity in lung cancer. Overall study context: Across the raw uncorrected reads, a unique TCR and UMI combination was observed, on average, more than ten times.

The library protocol tagged each TCR cDNA with a unique molecular identifier. A single record per CDR3 protein comes from TCRdb applying MiXCR to the 5' RACE reads. The profile shows around 390 distinct CDR3 sequences, 27% of them singletons. The time point here: sample taken at primary tumor resection. Unsorted whole RNA of tumor, nontumor lung or frozen PBMC was sequenced. The donors comprised approximately 72 untreated early-stage non-small cell lung cancer patients. The source was PBMCs, collected at surgery. This clonotype originated in a male donor with early-stage non-small cell lung cancer.

CDR3 in amino acids: CASSYSKGSEQYF. The CDR3, as DNA: TGTGCCAGCAGTTACTCGAAGGGGTCCGAGCAGTACTTC. The J gene is TRBJ2-7, the V gene TRBV6-5; TRBD1 is a possible D gene (5 bases). Germline V CDR1 and CDR2: MNHEY, SVGAGI. Trimming removed 0 bases from V and 6 bases from J, with 9 bases in between. The length of the CDR3 is 13 residues.